Following are 31 T cell receptor beta chains from one sample sequenced in a study of PD-1 blockade in classical Hodgkin lymphoma. The repertoire was sequenced with immunoSEQ multiplex PCR; TCRdb's copy has only in-frame clones and lacks some. This repertoire shows 35,000 to 45,000 clones, 75% to 90% found once; its top ten account for approximately 10%. All patients experienced relapse after autologous stem cell transplantation, and brentuximab vedotin exposure was variable. The specimen was peripheral blood mononuclear cells (PBMCs), collected at baseline. These receptors all stem from a human donor with classical Hodgkin lymphoma.

The rearrangement uses TRBV19 and TRBJ2-7, with D tentatively TRBD2 (5 bases). CDR3 length: 12 amino acids. Germline V CDR1 and CDR2: LNHDA, SQIVND (reference sequence). The germline V and J ends were trimmed by 4 bases and 3 bases, with 7 bases remaining between them. CDR3 amino acids: CASSNAGYEQYF. CDR3 DNA sequence: TGTGCCAGTAGTAATGCGGGCTACGAGCAGTACTTC.

J is TRBJ1-4 and V is TRBV30, with a tentative D call TRBD1 (5 bases). Trimming shortened V by 0 bases and J by 8 bases, and 13 bases separated the two germline ends. CDR1 GTSNPN and CDR2 SVGIG come from the germline V gene (reference sequence). This CDR3 is 14 amino acids long. The CDR3 loop reads CAWSVLGEAEKLFF. The CDR3 region has the DNA TGTGCCTGGAGTGTACTAGGGGAAGCGGAAAAACTGTTTTTT.

The chain recombines TRBV9 with TRBJ2-7; 7 nucleotides agree with TRBD2. This CDR3 is built from 18 residues. J gave up 4 bases and V 0 bases, and 16 bases lay outside the gene matches. Germline V gene lookup returns CDR1 SGDLS and CDR2 YYNGEE. The CDR3 loop reads CASSVGPSGDYGGYEQYF. Written as DNA, the CDR3 is TGTGCCAGCAGCGTAGGCCCTAGCGGAGACTATGGGGGATACGAGCAGTACTTC.

The chain combines TRBV7-9 with TRBJ1-5, with D maybe TRBD1 (5 bases). Looked up from germline, CDR1 is SEHNR and CDR2 is FQNEAQ (reference sequence). V lost 5 bases and J 4 bases, leaving 9 bases between the germline ends. The CDR3 is 13 amino acids. CDR3 sequence reads: CASSRQPNQPQHF. The CDR3 DNA reads TGTGCCAGCAGCAGACAGCCTAATCAGCCCCAGCATTTT.

This rearrangement joins TRBV13 to TRBJ1-6, with a weak D call TRBD1 (5 bases). Germline CDR1 is PRHDT and CDR2 is FYEKMQ (reference sequence). CDR3 length: 14 amino acids. Trimming stripped 5 bases from V and 7 bases from J, with 12 bases between. CDR3 DNA sequence: TGTGCCAGCAGCCCCCAGGGAGGCAATTCACCCCTCCACTTT. Amino acids: CASSPQGGNSPLHF.

The CDR3 loop reads CASIIGQTEAFF. For the CDR3, the DNA is TGTGCCAGCATCATCGGACAGACCGAAGCTTTCTTT. The chain couples TRBV6-5 to TRBJ1-1; TRBD1 might be the D (6 bases). The ends were cut back, 7 bases at V and 8 bases at J, with 14 bases in the middle. From germline, CDR1 is MNHEY and CDR2 SVGAGI. The CDR3 consists of 12 residues.

The V gene is TRBV7-2, the J gene TRBJ2-3; D is undetermined. The CDR3 extends over 12 amino acids. V shed 5 bases and J shed 2 bases, with 5 bases lying between them. Germline V CDR1 and CDR2: SGHTA, FQGNSA. The CDR3 is CASSPATDTQYF. CDR3 coding DNA: TGTGCCAGCAGCCCCGCCACAGATACGCAGTATTTT. The whole variable domain, filled in from reference TRBV7-2 and TRBJ2-3, reads GAGVSQSPSNKVTEKGKDVELRCDPISGHTALYWYRQSLGQGLEFLIYFQGNSAPDKSGLPSDRFSAERTGGSVSTLTIQRTQQEDSAVYLCASSPATDTQYFGPGTRLTVL.

The V and J genes are TRBV7-2 and TRBJ1-4, with a weak D call TRBD1 (5 bases). Germline V gives CDR1 SGHTA, CDR2 FQGNSA. Deletions cut 7 bases from V and 6 bases from J, with 12 bases between. The CDR3 contains 13 residues. In DNA form, the CDR3 reads TGTGCCAGCAAACGACAGAACTATGAAAAACTGTTTTTT. As protein: CASKRQNYEKLFF.

The gene calls are TRBV7-9 and TRBJ1-1; D remains ambiguous. CDR3 length: 15 residues. CDR1 and CDR2 from the germline V gene are SEHNR and FQNEAQ (reference sequence). Trimming took off 2 bases at V and 0 bases at J, with 10 bases between the two ends. As DNA, the CDR3 is TGTGCCAGCAGCTTAATCAGGAACGTGAACACTGAAGCTTTCTTT. It specifies CASSLIRNVNTEAFF.

The V gene is TRBV19, the J gene TRBJ2-1; 10 bases fit TRBD2. Trimming at V came to 8 bases and at J to 5 bases, leaving 9 bases not matched to a gene. Per germline, CDR1 LNHDA and CDR2 SQIVND (reference sequence). CDR3 length: 15 residues. CDR3 residues: CASARLAGVNNEQFF. The CDR3 nucleotides are TGTGCCAGTGCCCGTCTAGCGGGAGTGAACAATGAGCAGTTCTTC.

The chain uses TRBV5-1 and TRBJ1-1, with TRBD1 as a possible D gene (5 bases). This CDR3 region has 15 residues. Germline lookup yields CDR1 SGHRS and CDR2 YFSETQ. The V gene lost 0 bases and the J gene lost 1 base, with 10 bases spanning the gap. The CDR3 region is CASSLDVGGNTEAFF. The CDR3 DNA is TGCGCCAGCAGCTTGGACGTCGGGGGGAACACTGAAGCTTTCTTT. Full variable domain (missing parts from reference TRBV5-1 and TRBJ1-1): KAGVTQTPRYLIKTRGQQVTLSCSPISGHRSVSWYQQTPGQGLQFLFEYFSETQRNKGNFPGRFSGRQFSNSRSEMNVSTLELGDSALYLCASSLDVGGNTEAFFGQGTRLTVV.

This clone was detected once. The rearrangement links TRBV5-1 to TRBJ1-2, with D perhaps matching TRBD1 (6 bases). The CDR3 sequence is 13 residues long. The germline V and J ends were trimmed by 3 bases and 5 bases, with 11 bases remaining between them. Germline V gene data show CDR1 as SGHRS and CDR2 as YFSETQ. The DNA of the CDR3 is TGCGCCAGCAGCTCCTCAGGGGAATATGGCTACACCTTC. Amino acid sequence: CASSSSGEYGYTF.

The rearrangement uses TRBV6-1 and TRBJ1-5; TRBD1 matches at 8 bases. Germline V gene lookup returns CDR1 MNHNS and CDR2 SASEGT. With 2 bases clipped from V and 11 bases from J, the junction kept 11 bases outside the gene matches. The CDR3 runs to 15 residues. CDR3 DNA: TGTGCCAGCAGTGAATACGGACAGGGCGAGGGGGCCCAGCATTTT. Amino acids: CASSEYGQGEGAQHF.

This clone showed up just a few times. At one boundary the junction diverges from the germline segment, which might be a read error. This chain uses TRBV5-3 with TRBJ2-7; the D gene could be TRBD1 or TRBD2 (5 bases each). TRBV5-3 falls under the ORF class, with uncertain function. The CDR3 totals 14 residues. CDR3 in amino acids: CASSLVGRHYEQYF. The CDR3 DNA follows: TGTGCCAGCAGCTTGGTGGGACGGCACTACGAGCAGTACTTC.

This clone appeared once. This CDR3 reads CASWSGGAMSEQFF. CDR3 DNA: TGTGCCAGCTGGAGCGGGGGGGCTATGAGTGAGCAGTTCTTC. The chain links TRBV7-2 to TRBJ2-1; the match to TRBD2 covers 10 bases. The V gene's germline CDR1 is SGHTA and CDR2 FQGNSA. Germline trimming cut 8 bases from V and 9 bases from J; bases unmatched to any gene: 10. This CDR3 has 14 residues.

CDR3 amino acids: CASSYTGDRGGEKLFF. Here the CDR3 DNA reads TGTGCCAGCAGTTACACCGGTGACAGGGGAGGGGAAAAACTGTTTTTT. The chain uses TRBV6-6 and TRBJ1-4, with TRBD1 identical over 8 bases. Germline V gene lookup returns CDR1 MNHNY and CDR2 SVGAGI (reference sequence). Losses at the gene ends were 2 bases for V and 8 bases for J; bases not matched to a gene: 10. This CDR3 spans 16 amino acids.

The chain has TRBV6-1 and TRBJ1-1; 11 nucleotides agree with TRBD1. Germline V gives CDR1 MNHNS, CDR2 SASEGT. After removal of 7 bases from V and 8 bases from J, the junction contained 12 bases not matched to a gene. There are 15 residues in the CDR3. The CDR3 sequence: CASIRDRGTLDEAFF. CDR3 in DNA: TGTGCCAGCATTCGGGACAGGGGGACTCTCGACGAAGCTTTCTTT.

CDR3 region: CASSQGTLGTEAFF. In DNA form, the CDR3 reads TGTGCCAGCAGCCAGGGGACACTCGGCACTGAAGCTTTCTTT. The rearrangement joins TRBV2 to TRBJ1-1; possibly TRBD1 for D (6 bases). CDR1 SNHLY and CDR2 FYNNEI come from the germline V gene. V was trimmed by 6 bases and J by 4 bases, leaving 15 bases between them. The CDR3 contains 14 residues.

The rearrangement links TRBV6-5 to TRBJ2-7; tentatively, D is TRBD1 (6 bases). Germline V CDR1 and CDR2: MNHEY, SVGAGI. V dropped 8 bases and J dropped 1 base, with 15 bases sitting between them. The CDR3 is 14 amino acids. The CDR3 DNA reads as TGTGCCAGCCGACGGACAGCCAGTTCCTACGAGCAGTACTTC. Translation: CASRRTASSYEQYF.

The chain links TRBV10-3 to TRBJ1-4, with unresolved D. CDR1 and CDR2 from the germline V gene are ENHRY and SYGVKD. This CDR3 comprises 14 residues. V lost 6 bases, J lost 6 bases, and 14 bases lay in between. The CDR3 here is CAISPGSADEKLFF. Here the CDR3 DNA reads TGTGCCATCAGCCCCGGGTCCGCTGATGAAAAACTGTTTTTT.

V is TRBV29-1 and J is TRBJ1-5; D remains unclear. Germline assignment: CDR1 SQVTM and CDR2 ANQGSEA. This CDR3 region has 13 residues. V lost 5 bases to trimming and J lost 6 bases, with 14 bases between them. The CDR3 DNA follows: TGCAGCGTTACCCAGGTCATCGGTCAGCCCCAGCATTTT. Translating it yields CSVTQVIGQPQHF.

The chain links TRBV7-6 to TRBJ2-7; the D is unclear. Germline-derived CDR1 and CDR2 are SGHVS and FNYEAQ. The V end was cut by 4 bases, the J end by 3 bases, with 4 bases between. There are 11 residues in the CDR3. CDR3 in amino acids: CASSSNYEQYF. CDR3 coding DNA: TGTGCCAGCAGCTCCAACTACGAGCAGTACTTC.

The chain has TRBV7-2 and TRBJ2-1; 7 positions match TRBD2. V trimming: 0 bases; J trimming: 9 bases; junction bases outside the gene matches: 5. This CDR3 region has 14 residues. CDR1 and CDR2 (germline): SGHTA, FQGNSA. CDR3 region: CASSLAGGPSEQFF. The CDR3 DNA sequence: TGTGCCAGCAGCTTAGCGGGAGGGCCCAGTGAGCAGTTCTTC.

A single count supports this clone. The chain has TRBV5-1 and TRBJ2-2; 11 bases align to TRBD2. V lost 3 bases and J lost 9; bases outside the gene matches: 10. This CDR3 has 16 amino acids. Germline V gene data show CDR1 as SGHRS and CDR2 as YFSETQ. CDR3 nucleotides: TGCGCCAGCAGCTGGAGGACGACTAGCGGGATCCGGGAGCTGTTTTTT. Its protein product is CASSWRTTSGIRELFF.

The chain links TRBV27 to TRBJ1-5; D remains unclear. V dropped 7 bases and J dropped 6 bases, with 10 bases sitting between them. Germline V gives CDR1 MNHEY, CDR2 SMNVEV (reference sequence). CDR3 length: 12 amino acids. The CDR3, as DNA: TGTGCCAGCAACCCCGCGGCTCAGCCCCAGCATTTT. This codes for CASNPAAQPQHF.

V usage is TRBV28 and J usage is TRBJ1-5; D is ambiguous. The V gene's germline CDR1 is MDHEN and CDR2 SYDVKM. The CDR3 is made up of 15 amino acids. Trimming pared 2 bases from V and 3 bases from J, leaving 11 bases between. The chain's CDR3 is CASSLDPILNQPQHF. DNA of the CDR3: TGTGCCAGCAGTTTAGATCCGATCCTCAATCAGCCCCAGCATTTT.

V is TRBV19 and J is TRBJ2-1; D may be TRBD2 (6 bases). With 8 bases removed from V and 2 bases from J, the gap between germline ends came to 16 bases. Germline values: CDR1 LNHDA, CDR2 SQIVND (reference sequence). The CDR3 is made up of 15 amino acids. The CDR3 is CASQEYSGAYNEQFF. The CDR3 DNA is TGTGCCAGTCAAGAATACTCGGGAGCCTACAATGAGCAGTTCTTC. Full variable domain (rest looked up from reference TRBV19 and TRBJ2-1): DGGITQSPKYLFRKEGQNVTLSCEQNLNHDAMYWYRQDPGQGLRLIYYSQIVNDFQKGDIAEGYSVSREKKESFPLTVTSAQKNPTAFYLCASQEYSGAYNEQFFGPGTRLTVL.

The J gene is TRBJ1-1, the V gene TRBV10-3; D is unresolved. Germline values: CDR1 ENHRY, CDR2 SYGVKD. The CDR3 runs 13 residues. Trimming shortened V by 3 bases and J by 6 bases, and 11 bases separated the two germline ends. In nucleotides, the CDR3 is TGTGCCATCAGTGAAGTCCTAAACGCTGAAGCTTTCTTT. Amino acids: CAISEVLNAEAFF.

The rearrangement joins TRBV5-1 to TRBJ2-2; perhaps D is TRBD1 or TRBD2 (6 bases each). Germline CDR1 is SGHRS and CDR2 is YFSETQ. This CDR3 is built from 13 residues. The V end was cut by 2 bases, the J end by 13 bases, with 15 bases between. This CDR3 reads CASSLGRRGRLFF. CDR3 in DNA: TGCGCCAGCAGCTTAGGCCGGAGGGGGAGGCTGTTTTTT.

The rearrangement links TRBV19 to TRBJ2-4; D remains ambiguous. The CDR3 sequence is 16 residues long. V dropped 7 bases and J dropped 2 bases, with 18 bases sitting between them. CDR1 and CDR2 (germline): LNHDA, SQIVND (reference sequence). In DNA form, the CDR3 reads TGTGCCAGTACTCCAGACCCCACTGGGACCAAAAACATTCAGTACTTC. Residues: CASTPDPTGTKNIQYF.

The chain uses TRBV6-6 and TRBJ1-5; TRBD1 might be the D (5 bases). CDR3 size: 15 residues. Germline CDR1 and CDR2: MNHNY and SVGAGI (reference sequence). Trimming took off 7 bases at V and 6 bases at J, with 19 bases between the two ends. CDR3 sequence reads: CASTPLGGQRQPQHF. The CDR3 DNA is TGTGCCAGCACCCCCCTCGGGGGTCAGCGTCAGCCCCAGCATTTT.